Listed below are T cell receptor beta chains from one sample, sequenced in a study of shared clonotypes between healthy human individuals. Profiling relied on immunoSEQ multiplex PCR, and the TCRdb table lists in-frame clones only, not all of them. The data hold 190,000 or so clones, with about 93% observed a single time. Sequencing was done on a sample of naive CD4+ T cells sorted from blood. The receptor set was obtained from a woman in her thirties in good health. Both conserved end residues are part of each CDR3. A D gene is named only where the DNA matches it firmly. Rows give clone size only sometimes, using once, few, many, or a class for an expanded clone.

CDR3 length: 17; clone size: NA; D gene: TRBD1; J gene: TRBJ1-2; V gene: TRBV14; CDR3 DNA: TGTGCCAGCAGCCCCTTGACAGGGGGGCCTAACGACTATGGCTACACCTTC; CDR3 protein: CASSPLTGGPNDYGYTF
CDR3 length: 13; clone size: NA; D gene: NA; J gene: TRBJ2-7; V gene: TRBV2; CDR3 DNA: TGTGCCAGCAGTGAAGCAGACCTCTACGAGCAGTACTTC; CDR3 protein: CASSEADLYEQYF
CDR3 length: 16; clone size: few; D gene: TRBD2; J gene: TRBJ2-7; V gene: TRBV7-9; CDR3 DNA: TGTGCCAGCATTCGGGGGCAGCGGGAGACCGGGAACGAGCAGTACTTC; CDR3 protein: CASIRGQRETGNEQYF
CDR3 length: 14; clone size: NA; D gene: NA; J gene: TRBJ2-3; V gene: TRBV5-1; CDR3 DNA: TGCGCCAGCAGCTTGGTAGGCGGAGTGGATACGCAGTATTTT; CDR3 protein: CASSLVGGVDTQYF
CDR3 length: 14; clone size: NA; D gene: NA; J gene: TRBJ2-2; V gene: TRBV11-2; CDR3 DNA: TGTGCCAGCAGCTTACTCCAGAACACCGGGGAGCTGTTTTTT; CDR3 protein: CASSLLQNTGELFF
CDR3 length: 15; clone size: NA; D gene: TRBD2; J gene: TRBJ2-1; V gene: TRBV19; CDR3 DNA: TGTGCCAGTAGTTCTACTAGCGGGAGAAGGCATGAGCAGTTCTTC; CDR3 protein: CASSSTSGRRHEQFF
CDR3 length: 14; clone size: NA; D gene: NA; J gene: TRBJ2-7; V gene: TRBV18; CDR3 DNA: TGTGCCAGCTCACCACCTTCAAGTACCTACGAGCAGTACTTC; CDR3 protein: CASSPPSSTYEQYF
CDR3 length: 15; clone size: NA; D gene: TRBD2; J gene: TRBJ2-7; V gene: TRBV5-8; CDR3 DNA: TGTGCCAGCAGCCCCACTAGCGGGCTCTCCTACGAGCAGTACTTC; CDR3 protein: CASSPTSGLSYEQYF
CDR3 length: 15; clone size: NA; D gene: TRBD2; J gene: TRBJ2-3; V gene: TRBV28; CDR3 DNA: TGTGCCAGCCTCTCGGGGGGGGACAGCACAGATACGCAGTATTTT; CDR3 protein: CASLSGGDSTDTQYF
CDR3 length: 15; clone size: NA; D gene: TRBD1; J gene: TRBJ2-6; V gene: TRBV5-4; CDR3 DNA: TGTGCCAGCAGCGGACAGGATTCTGGGGCCAACGTCCTGACTTTC; CDR3 protein: CASSGQDSGANVLTF
CDR3 length: 16; clone size: NA; D gene: TRBD2; J gene: TRBJ2-7; V gene: TRBV5-1; CDR3 DNA: TGCGCCAGTATGGAAATGCTAGCGGGAAGCTCCTACGAGCAGTACTTC; CDR3 protein: CASMEMLAGSSYEQYF
CDR3 length: 14; clone size: few; D gene: NA; J gene: TRBJ2-7; V gene: TRBV5-1; CDR3 DNA: TGCGCCAGCAGCTTGGATCCAGGGCCCCGAGGGCAGTACTTC; CDR3 protein: CASSLDPGPRGQYF
CDR3 length: 13; clone size: NA; D gene: NA; J gene: TRBJ1-1; V gene: TRBV25-1; CDR3 DNA: TGTGCCAGCACCAGGGCGCCGAACACTGAAGCTTTCTTT; CDR3 protein: CASTRAPNTEAFF
CDR3 length: 15; clone size: NA; D gene: NA; J gene: TRBJ2-7; V gene: TRBV5-6; CDR3 DNA: TGTGCCAGCAGCTTGGACACAGCCTCTTGGTACGAGCAGTACTTC; CDR3 protein: CASSLDTASWYEQYF
CDR3 length: 15; clone size: NA; D gene: NA; J gene: TRBJ1-5; V gene: TRBV2; CDR3 DNA: TGTGCCAGCAGTGTCGGGGGGACCGGCAATCAGCCCCAGCATTTT; CDR3 protein: CASSVGGTGNQPQHF
CDR3 length: 14; clone size: NA; D gene: NA; J gene: TRBJ2-7; V gene: TRBV4-2; CDR3 DNA: TGTGCCAGCAGCCAAGGCCTAGTCGGCTACGAGCAGTACTTC; CDR3 protein: CASSQGLVGYEQYF
CDR3 length: 16; clone size: NA; D gene: NA; J gene: TRBJ2-3; V gene: TRBV7-9; CDR3 DNA: TGTGCCAGCAGCTTAAGACTAGTAGCGGACACAGATACGCAGTATTTT; CDR3 protein: CASSLRLVADTDTQYF
CDR3 length: 16; clone size: NA; D gene: NA; J gene: TRBJ2-1; V gene: TRBV4-1; CDR3 DNA: TGCGCCAGCAGCCAACCCGGACAGAACAAATACAATGAGCAGTTCTTC; CDR3 protein: CASSQPGQNKYNEQFF
CDR3 length: 15; clone size: NA; D gene: NA; J gene: TRBJ1-3; V gene: TRBV11-3; CDR3 DNA: TGTGCCAGCAGCTTAAGTTTTGGGTCTGGAAACACCATATATTTT; CDR3 protein: CASSLSFGSGNTIYF
CDR3 length: 13; clone size: NA; D gene: NA; J gene: TRBJ1-1; V gene: TRBV19; CDR3 DNA: TGTGCCAGTAGCCCTCGAGTTAACACTGAAGCTTTCTTT; CDR3 protein: CASSPRVNTEAFF
CDR3 length: 16; clone size: NA; D gene: TRBD2; J gene: TRBJ2-7; V gene: TRBV11-2; CDR3 DNA: TGTGCCAGCAGCCCAGGGACTAGCGGGAGGGCCTACGAGCAGTACTTC; CDR3 protein: CASSPGTSGRAYEQYF
CDR3 length: 14; clone size: NA; D gene: TRBD1; J gene: TRBJ2-7; V gene: TRBV27; CDR3 DNA: TGTGCCAGCAGCTCGTTGACAGGGCCTTACGAGCAGTACTTC; CDR3 protein: CASSSLTGPYEQYF
CDR3 length: 14; clone size: NA; D gene: NA; J gene: TRBJ2-2; V gene: TRBV5-8; CDR3 DNA: TGTGCCAGCACACTCGAAGGGAAGGCCGGGGAGCTGTTTTTT; CDR3 protein: CASTLEGKAGELFF
CDR3 length: 12; clone size: NA; D gene: NA; J gene: TRBJ1-3; V gene: TRBV28; CDR3 DNA: TGTGCCAGCAGTTCCCCGGGAAACACCATATATTTT; CDR3 protein: CASSSPGNTIYF
CDR3 length: 14; clone size: NA; D gene: NA; J gene: TRBJ2-7; V gene: TRBV6-5; CDR3 DNA: TGTGCCAGCAGTTACTCGGGGGGGCCCGGCGAGCAGTACTTC; CDR3 protein: CASSYSGGPGEQYF
CDR3 length: 13; clone size: NA; D gene: NA; J gene: TRBJ1-3; V gene: TRBV27; CDR3 DNA: TGTGCCAGCAGTCCCATCCCTGGAAACACCATATATTTT; CDR3 protein: CASSPIPGNTIYF